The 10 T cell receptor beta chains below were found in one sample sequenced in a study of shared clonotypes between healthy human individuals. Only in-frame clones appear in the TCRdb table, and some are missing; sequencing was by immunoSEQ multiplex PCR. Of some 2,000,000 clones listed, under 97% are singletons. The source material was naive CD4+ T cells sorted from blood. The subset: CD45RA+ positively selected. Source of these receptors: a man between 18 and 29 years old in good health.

CDR3 DNA: TGTGCCAGCAGTTACTTAGCGGGGCCCCCCGAAGAGACCCAGTACTTC. This gives the protein CASSYLAGPPEETQYF. The chain couples TRBV2 to TRBJ2-5, with TRBD2 identical over 8 bases. Germline V gene data show CDR1 as SNHLY and CDR2 as FYNNEI. CDR3 length: 16 residues. J lost 3 bases, V lost 5 bases, and 11 bases had no gene match.

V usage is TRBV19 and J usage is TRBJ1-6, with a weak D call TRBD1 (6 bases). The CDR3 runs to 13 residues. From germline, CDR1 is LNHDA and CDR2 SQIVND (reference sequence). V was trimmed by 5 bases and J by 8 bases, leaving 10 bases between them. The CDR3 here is CASSSSGDSPLHF. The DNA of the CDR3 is TGTGCCAGTAGTTCCTCAGGGGATTCACCCCTCCACTTT.

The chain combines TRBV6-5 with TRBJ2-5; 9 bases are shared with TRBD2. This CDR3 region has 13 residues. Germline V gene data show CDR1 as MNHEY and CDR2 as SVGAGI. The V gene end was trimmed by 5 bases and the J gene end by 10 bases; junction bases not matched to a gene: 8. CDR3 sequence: CASSARLAEFQYF. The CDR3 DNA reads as TGTGCCAGCAGTGCCCGACTAGCGGAGTTCCAGTACTTC.

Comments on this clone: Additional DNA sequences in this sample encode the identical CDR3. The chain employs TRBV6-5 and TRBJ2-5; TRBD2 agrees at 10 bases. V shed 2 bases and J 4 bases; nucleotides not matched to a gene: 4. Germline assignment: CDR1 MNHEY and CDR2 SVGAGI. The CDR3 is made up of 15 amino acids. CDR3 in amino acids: CASSYGLAGVETQYF. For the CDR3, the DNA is TGTGCCAGCAGTTACGGCCTAGCGGGAGTAGAGACCCAGTACTTC.

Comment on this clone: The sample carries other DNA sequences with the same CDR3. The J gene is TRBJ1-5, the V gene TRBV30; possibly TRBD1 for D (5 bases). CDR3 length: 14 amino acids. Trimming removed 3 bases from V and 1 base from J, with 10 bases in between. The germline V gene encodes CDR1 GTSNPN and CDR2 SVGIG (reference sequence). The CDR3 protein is CAWSGGTSNQPQHF. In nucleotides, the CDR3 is TGTGCCTGGAGCGGGGGAACGAGCAATCAGCCCCAGCATTTT.

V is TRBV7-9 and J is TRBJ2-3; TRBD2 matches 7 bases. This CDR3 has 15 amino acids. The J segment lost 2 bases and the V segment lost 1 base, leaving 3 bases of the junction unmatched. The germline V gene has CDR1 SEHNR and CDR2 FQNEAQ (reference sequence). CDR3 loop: CASSLGAGYTDTQYF. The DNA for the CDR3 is TGTGCCAGCAGCTTAGGAGCGGGATACACAGATACGCAGTATTTT.

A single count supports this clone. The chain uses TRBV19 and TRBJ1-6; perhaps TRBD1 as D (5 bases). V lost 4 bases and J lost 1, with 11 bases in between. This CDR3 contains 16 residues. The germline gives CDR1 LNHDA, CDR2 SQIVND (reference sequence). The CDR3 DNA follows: TGTGCCAGTAGTACGGCAGGGCGGTCCTATAATTCACCCCTCCACTTT. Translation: CASSTAGRSYNSPLHF.

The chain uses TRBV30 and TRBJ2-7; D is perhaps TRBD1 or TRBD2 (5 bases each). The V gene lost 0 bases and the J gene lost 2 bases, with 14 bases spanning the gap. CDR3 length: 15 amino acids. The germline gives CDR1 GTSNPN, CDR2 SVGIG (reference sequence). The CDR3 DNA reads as TGTGCCTGGAGTGTTCCCCGGGACGGAACCTACGAGCAGTACTTC. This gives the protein CAWSVPRDGTYEQYF.

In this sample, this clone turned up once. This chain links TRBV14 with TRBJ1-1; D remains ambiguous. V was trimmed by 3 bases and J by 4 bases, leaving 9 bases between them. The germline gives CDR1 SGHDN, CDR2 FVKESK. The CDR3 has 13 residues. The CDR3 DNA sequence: TGTGCCAGCAGCCATATAGGTTCCACTGAAGCTTTCTTT. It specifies CASSHIGSTEAFF.

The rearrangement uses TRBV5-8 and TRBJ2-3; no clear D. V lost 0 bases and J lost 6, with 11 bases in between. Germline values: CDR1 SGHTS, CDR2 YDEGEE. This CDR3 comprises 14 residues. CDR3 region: CASSLGVLGDTQYF. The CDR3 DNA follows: TGTGCCAGCAGCTTGGGGGTCCTAGGGGATACGCAGTATTTT.